The 24 T cell receptor beta chains below all came from one sample that was sequenced in a study of cytomegalovirus exposure and HLA in healthy donors. Generated by immunoSEQ multiplex PCR, the TCRdb table keeps only in-frame clones and is missing some. Of 57,000 or so clones in the sample, around 94% are singletons; the top ten hold 2% to 2.5%. The sequencing sample was made of PBMCs. These receptor sequences come from a man aged 18 to 35 in good health and CMV-seronegative.

The V and J genes are TRBV18 and TRBJ1-1, with 9 bases aligning to TRBD1. Germline CDR1 and CDR2: KGHSH and LQKENI. V shed 1 base, J shed 1 base, and the junction held 7 bases outside the gene matches. This CDR3 contains 17 residues. Written as DNA, the CDR3 is TGTGCCAGCTCACCACGGGGACAGGGTTTTGAGAACACTGAAGCTTTCTTT. Translated: CASSPRGQGFENTEAFF.

The rearrangement joins TRBV9 to TRBJ1-1; no firm D call. Looked up from germline, CDR1 is SGDLS and CDR2 is YYNGEE. The CDR3 extends over 12 amino acids. V was cut by 0 bases and J by 7 bases, with 7 bases left in between. The CDR3 sequence: CASSVGSGEAFF. The CDR3 nucleotides read TGTGCCAGCAGCGTAGGGTCGGGTGAAGCTTTCTTT.

This chain uses TRBV27 with TRBJ1-2, with TRBD1 as a possible D gene (6 bases). Looked up from germline, CDR1 is MNHEY and CDR2 is SMNVEV (reference sequence). CDR3 length equals 14 residues. V lost 6 bases, J lost 4 bases, and 15 bases lay in between. CDR3 sequence reads: CASSPAGAVYGYTF. As DNA, the CDR3 is TGTGCCAGCAGCCCCGCGGGGGCTGTCTATGGCTACACCTTC.

The V gene is TRBV5-1, the J gene TRBJ2-7, with a weak D call TRBD1 (7 bases). V shed 5 bases and J shed 4 bases, with 16 bases lying between them. CDR3 length equals 14 residues. Germline values: CDR1 SGHRS, CDR2 YFSETQ. DNA of the CDR3: TGCGCCAGCAGGGAGGGACAGCTAACTTACGAGCAGTACTTC. It yields the protein CASREGQLTYEQYF.

This chain joins TRBV11-2 and TRBJ2-2; TRBD2 matches at 11 bases. J was trimmed by 7 bases and V by 5 bases; bases with no gene match: 18. This CDR3 comprises 19 residues. From germline, CDR1 is SGHAT and CDR2 FQNNGV. The CDR3 spells CASSPLSGLAGRRVGELFF. CDR3 in DNA: TGTGCCAGCAGCCCGTTAAGTGGACTAGCGGGCCGGAGGGTCGGGGAGCTGTTTTTT.

The rearrangement uses TRBV5-4 and TRBJ1-2; no firm D call. Germline V CDR1 and CDR2: SGHNT, YYREEE (reference sequence). Between the trimmed V and J ends, which lost 2 bases and 3 bases, there was a span of 8 bases. This CDR3 spans 13 amino acids. The CDR3 DNA reads as TGTGCCAGCAGCTTAGACACCGACTATGGCTACACCTTC. Translated: CASSLDTDYGYTF.

The rearrangement links TRBV6-4 to TRBJ2-3; 8 nucleotides match TRBD2. The V and J ends lost 2 bases and 3 bases, in that order; junction bases with no gene match: 4. The CDR3 has 15 residues. The germline gives CDR1 MRHNA, CDR2 SNTAGT. The CDR3 reads CASSDKAGVTDTQYF. The CDR3 nucleotides read TGTGCCAGCAGTGACAAAGCGGGAGTGACAGATACGCAGTATTTT.

This clone was detected only once. V and J are TRBV5-1 and TRBJ2-6, with 7 bases aligning to TRBD1. From germline, CDR1 is SGHRS and CDR2 YFSETQ. The CDR3 totals 16 residues. The V segment lost 1 base and the J segment 2 bases; nucleotides outside the gene matches: 3. CDR3 coding DNA: TGCGCCAGCAGCTTGCCCGGGACAGCTGGGGCCAACGTCCTGACTTTC. Amino acids: CASSLPGTAGANVLTF.

The chain links TRBV25-1 to TRBJ2-7; D possibly corresponds to TRBD1 (6 bases). The CDR3 covers 14 residues. V shed 6 bases and J shed 2 bases, with 14 bases lying between them. Germline values: CDR1 MGHDK, CDR2 SYGVNS. The CDR3 nucleotides are TGTGCCAGCAGGACCTCGGACAGCACCTACGAGCAGTACTTC. Amino acid sequence: CASRTSDSTYEQYF.

In its sample, this clone was seen a few times. The chain couples TRBV2 to TRBJ1-2; 7 positions agree with TRBD1. In germline, CDR1 is SNHLY, CDR2 FYNNEI. This CDR3 is 15 amino acids long. With V trimmed by 8 bases and J by 7 bases, 16 bases remained unmatched. The CDR3 DNA reads as TGTGCCAGCGGTGTGGGGACAGCCAGGGAAGGTGGCTACACCTTC. Its translation is CASGVGTAREGGYTF.

The chain uses TRBV27 and TRBJ1-2, with 9 bases aligning to TRBD1. The CDR3 length is 12 residues. V dropped 8 bases and J dropped 5; count of bases not matched to a gene: 3. Looked up from germline, CDR1 is MNHEY and CDR2 is SMNVEV (reference sequence). In DNA, the CDR3 is TGTGCCAGCCGACAGGGGGTTTATGGCTACACCTTC. This encodes CASRQGVYGYTF.

The chain couples TRBV7-2 to TRBJ2-3; D possibly corresponds to TRBD2 (6 bases). The CDR3 has 15 residues. Germline CDR1 SGHTA, CDR2 FQGNSA. V was shortened by 4 bases and J by 0 bases, with 11 bases between the two germline ends. CDR3 in DNA: TGTGCCAGCAGCTGGCGACTAGGCAGCACAGATACGCAGTATTTT. This sequence encodes CASSWRLGSTDTQYF.

The chain has TRBV7-7 and TRBJ2-7; 10 bases map to TRBD1. The CDR3 length is 15 residues. The germline gives CDR1 SSHAT, CDR2 FNYEAQ (reference sequence). Germline trimming cut 4 bases from V and 5 bases from J; bases unmatched to any gene: 8. The CDR3 loop is CASSSGGQGVNEQYF. The CDR3 DNA is TGTGCCAGCAGCTCGGGAGGACAGGGGGTTAACGAGCAGTACTTC.

The chain carries TRBV5-1 and TRBJ2-7; 9 nucleotides line up with TRBD1. Germline assignment: CDR1 SGHRS and CDR2 YFSETQ. There are 17 residues in the CDR3. Unmatched junction bases numbered 13, after V lost 1 base and J lost 5 bases. CDR3 nucleotide sequence: TGCGCCAGCAGCTTGACCCCCCCGGGACAGGGAGACCACGAGCAGTACTTC. Its translation: CASSLTPPGQGDHEQYF.

V and J are TRBV9 and TRBJ2-7; no firm D call. The CDR3 runs 13 residues. V lost 0 bases to trimming and J lost 0 bases, with 4 bases between them. The germline V gene encodes CDR1 SGDLS and CDR2 YYNGEE. CDR3 nucleotides: TGTGCCAGCAGCGTAGGTAGCTCCTACGAGCAGTACTTC. This codes for CASSVGSSYEQYF.

This chain uses TRBV6-5 with TRBJ1-1, with D unresolved. The CDR3 consists of 13 residues. V gave up 5 bases and J gave up 2 bases, with 9 bases separating them. Germline V gene sequence: CDR1 MNHEY, CDR2 SVGAGI. CDR3: CASSERRNTEAFF. CDR3 coding DNA: TGTGCCAGCAGTGAGCGACGCAACACTGAAGCTTTCTTT.

V and J are TRBV30 and TRBJ2-1, with D possibly TRBD2 on 5 matching bases. Trimming cost V 0 bases and J 8 bases, with 14 bases left between them. In germline, CDR1 is GTSNPN, CDR2 SVGIG (reference sequence). The CDR3 contains 14 residues. The CDR3 is CAWSVGHGGDEQFF. The CDR3 DNA is TGTGCCTGGAGTGTAGGCCACGGAGGCGATGAGCAGTTCTTC.

This chain uses TRBV13 with TRBJ2-7; 11 bases match TRBD2. From germline, CDR1 is PRHDT and CDR2 FYEKMQ (reference sequence). The CDR3 contains 19 residues. J gave up 3 bases and V 5 bases, and 18 bases lay outside the gene matches. Here the CDR3 reads CASSTRLAGIEYRVYEQYF. CDR3 nucleotide sequence: TGTGCCAGCAGCACTAGACTAGCGGGAATTGAATACAGGGTCTACGAGCAGTACTTC.

The chain carries TRBV2 and TRBJ2-2; D unresolved. The CDR3 is 14 amino acids. The V end was cut by 7 bases, the J end by 4 bases, with 13 bases between. The V gene's germline CDR1 is SNHLY and CDR2 FYNNEI. In DNA form, the CDR3 reads TGTGCCAGCACCTCCCTGGGCCCCACCGGGGAGCTGTTTTTT. Its translation is CASTSLGPTGELFF.

The rearrangement uses TRBV12-5 and TRBJ2-1, with a possible D match to TRBD1 (5 bases). CDR1 LGHNT and CDR2 FRNRAP come from the germline V gene. The CDR3 length is 19 residues. Trimming removed 0 bases from V and 3 bases from J, with 21 bases in between. This chain's CDR3 is CASGLVKGATIRGYNEQFF. CDR3 nucleotide sequence: TGTGCTAGTGGTTTGGTAAAAGGGGCTACAATTAGGGGCTACAATGAGCAGTTCTTC. The whole variable domain, remainder taken from reference TRBV12-5 and TRBJ2-1, is DARVTQTPRHKVTEMGQEVTMRCQPILGHNTVFWYRQTMMQGLELLAYFRNRAPLDDSGMPKDRFSAEMPDATLATLKIQPSEPRDSAVYFCASGLVKGATIRGYNEQFFGPGTRLTVL.

This clone has a single count. The gene calls are TRBV19 and TRBJ2-1, with 10 bases aligning to TRBD2. Germline V CDR1 and CDR2: LNHDA, SQIVND (reference sequence). After removal of 7 bases from V and 7 bases from J, the junction contained 4 bases not matched to a gene. The CDR3 runs to 13 residues. The CDR3: CASKASGSNEQFF. CDR3 in DNA: TGTGCCAGTAAGGCTAGCGGGAGTAATGAGCAGTTCTTC. Drawing the rest from reference TRBV19 and TRBJ2-1, the complete variable domain is DGGITQSPKYLFRKEGQNVTLSCEQNLNHDAMYWYRQDPGQGLRLIYYSQIVNDFQKGDIAEGYSVSREKKESFPLTVTSAQKNPTAFYLCASKASGSNEQFFGPGTRLTVL.

The chain's CDR3 is CAISESQGLGLAYEQYF. DNA for the CDR3: TGTGCCATCAGTGAGTCCCAGGGGCTCGGACTAGCCTACGAGCAGTACTTC. The gene calls are TRBV10-3 and TRBJ2-7; possible D gene TRBD2, 7 bases. This CDR3 region has 17 residues. The ends were cut back, 0 bases at V and 2 bases at J, with 17 bases in the middle. Per germline, CDR1 ENHRY and CDR2 SYGVKD.

CDR3 in amino acids: CASSFDRDEQYF. In DNA, the CDR3 is TGTGCCAGCAGTTTTGACAGGGACGAGCAGTACTTC. The chain couples TRBV6-5 to TRBJ2-7; 7 nucleotides match TRBD1. Germline V lookup: CDR1 MNHEY, CDR2 SVGAGI. The V segment lost 4 bases and the J segment 5 bases; nucleotides outside the gene matches: 2. This CDR3 region has 12 residues.

The rearrangement uses TRBV15 and TRBJ2-2; 7 nucleotides agree with TRBD1. The CDR3 extends over 15 amino acids. The junction had 4 bases not matched to a gene; V was cut back by 1 base and J by 5 bases. Germline values: CDR1 LNHNV, CDR2 YYDKDF (reference sequence). The chain's CDR3 is CATSRGPQGTGELFF. DNA of the CDR3: TGTGCCACCAGCAGAGGTCCACAGGGGACCGGGGAGCTGTTTTTT. Full variable domain (rest looked up from reference TRBV15 and TRBJ2-2): DAMVIQNPRYQVTQFGKPVTLSCSQTLNHNVMYWYQQKSSQAPKLLFHYYDKDFNNEADTPDNFQSRRPNTSFCFLDIRSPGLGDTAMYLCATSRGPQGTGELFFGEGSRLTVL.